This T cell receptor (beta chain) was recorded in a study of neurological immune-mediated disorders. On the study more broadly: Of the multiple sclerosis patients, roughly 35 in total, roughly 30 were relapsing-remitting and 3 were secondary progressive.

Synthesis of cDNA was accomplished via 5'RACE employing 10-nucleotide random UMIs. TCRdb passed the 5' RACE reads through MiXCR, listing each CDR3 protein once. The sample carries about 59,000 distinct CDR3 sequences, under 4.5% recorded once. At least ten counts were recorded for this clonotype. V gave up 4 bases and J gave up 5 bases; unmatched junction bases: 6. The CDR3 contains 13 residues. In germline, CDR1 is SGHDT, CDR2 YYEEEE. This TCR was sampled from a woman in her 30s with multiple sclerosis. The chain is built from TRBV5-6 and TRBJ2-7; TRBD1 matches 7 bases. What was sequenced was PBMCs. CDR3: CASSPTGWDEQYF. Here the CDR3 DNA reads TGTGCCAGCAGCCCGACAGGGTGGGACGAGCAGTACTTC.